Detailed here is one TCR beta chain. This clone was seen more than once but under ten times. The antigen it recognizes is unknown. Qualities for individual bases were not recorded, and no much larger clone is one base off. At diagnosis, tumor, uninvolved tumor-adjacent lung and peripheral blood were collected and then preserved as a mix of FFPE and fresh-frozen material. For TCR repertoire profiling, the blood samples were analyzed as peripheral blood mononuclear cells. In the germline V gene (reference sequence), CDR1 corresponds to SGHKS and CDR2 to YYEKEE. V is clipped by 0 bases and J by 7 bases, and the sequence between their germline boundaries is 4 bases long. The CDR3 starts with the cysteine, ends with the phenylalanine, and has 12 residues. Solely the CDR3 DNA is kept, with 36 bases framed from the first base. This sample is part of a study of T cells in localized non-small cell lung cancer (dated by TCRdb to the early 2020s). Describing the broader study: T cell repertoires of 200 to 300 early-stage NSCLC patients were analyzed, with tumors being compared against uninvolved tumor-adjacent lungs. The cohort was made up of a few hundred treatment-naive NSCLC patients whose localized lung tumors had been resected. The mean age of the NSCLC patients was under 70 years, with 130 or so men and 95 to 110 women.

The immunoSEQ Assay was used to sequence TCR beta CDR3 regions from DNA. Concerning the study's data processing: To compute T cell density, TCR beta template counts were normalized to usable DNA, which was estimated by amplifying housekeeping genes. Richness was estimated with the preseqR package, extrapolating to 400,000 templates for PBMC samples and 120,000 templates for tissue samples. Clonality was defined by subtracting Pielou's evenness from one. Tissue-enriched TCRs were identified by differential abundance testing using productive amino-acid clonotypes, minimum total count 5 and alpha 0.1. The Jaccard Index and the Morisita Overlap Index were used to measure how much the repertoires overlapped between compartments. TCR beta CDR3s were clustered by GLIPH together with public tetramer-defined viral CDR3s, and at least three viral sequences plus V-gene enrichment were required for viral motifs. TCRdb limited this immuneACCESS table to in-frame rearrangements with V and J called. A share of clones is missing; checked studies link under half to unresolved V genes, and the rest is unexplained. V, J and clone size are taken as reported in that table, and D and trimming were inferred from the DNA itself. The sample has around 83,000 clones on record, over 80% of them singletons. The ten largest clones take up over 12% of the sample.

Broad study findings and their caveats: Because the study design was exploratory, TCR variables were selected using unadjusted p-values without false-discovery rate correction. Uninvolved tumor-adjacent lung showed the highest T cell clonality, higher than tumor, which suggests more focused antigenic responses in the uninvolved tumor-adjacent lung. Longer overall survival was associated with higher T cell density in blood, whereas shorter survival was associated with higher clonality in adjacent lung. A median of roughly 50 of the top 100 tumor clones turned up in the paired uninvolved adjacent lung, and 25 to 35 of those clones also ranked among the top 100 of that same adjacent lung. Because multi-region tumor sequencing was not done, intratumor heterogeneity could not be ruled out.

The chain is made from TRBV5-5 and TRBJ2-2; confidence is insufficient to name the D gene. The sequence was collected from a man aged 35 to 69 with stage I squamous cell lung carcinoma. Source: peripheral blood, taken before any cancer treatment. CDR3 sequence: CASSLAVGELFF. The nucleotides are TGTGCCAGCAGCTTGGCAGTCGGGGAGCTGTTTTTT.